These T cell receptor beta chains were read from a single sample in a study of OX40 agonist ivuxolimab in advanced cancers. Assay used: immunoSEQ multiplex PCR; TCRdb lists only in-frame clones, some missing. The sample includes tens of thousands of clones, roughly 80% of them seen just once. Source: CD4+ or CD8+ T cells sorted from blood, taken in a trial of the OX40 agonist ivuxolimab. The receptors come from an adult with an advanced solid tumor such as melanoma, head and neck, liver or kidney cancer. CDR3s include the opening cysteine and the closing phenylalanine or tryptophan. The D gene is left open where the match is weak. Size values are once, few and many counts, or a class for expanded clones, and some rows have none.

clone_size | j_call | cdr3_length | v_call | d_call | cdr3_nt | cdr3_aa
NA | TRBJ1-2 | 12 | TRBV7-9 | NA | TGTGCCAGCCGAAATCGTAACTATGGCTACACCTTC | CASRNRNYGYTF
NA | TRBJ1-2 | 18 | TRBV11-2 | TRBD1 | TGTGCCAGCAGCTTATTATCCGGGACAGCTTTTCTATTTAATGGCTACACCTTC | CASSLLSGTAFLFNGYTF
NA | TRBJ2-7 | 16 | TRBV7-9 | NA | TGTGCCAGCAGCCCGCCGGGTAGCGAGCTCTCCTACGAGCAGTACTTC | CASSPPGSELSYEQYF
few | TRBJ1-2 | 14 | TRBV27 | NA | TGTGCCAGCAGTTCCCAGGACCGGACCTATGGCTACACCTTC | CASSSQDRTYGYTF
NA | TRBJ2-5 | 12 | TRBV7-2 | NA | TGTGCCAGCAGCTTAGTTTTGGAGACCCAGTACTTC | CASSLVLETQYF
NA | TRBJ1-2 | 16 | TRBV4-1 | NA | TGCGCCAGCAGCCAGGGGCGGAGGGGAACCCGTTCGGGCTACACCTTC | CASSQGRRGTRSGYTF
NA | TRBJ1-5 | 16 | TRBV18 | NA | TGTGCCAGCTCACCACAAGAACACCTTAGCAATCAGCCCCAGCATTTT | CASSPQEHLSNQPQHF
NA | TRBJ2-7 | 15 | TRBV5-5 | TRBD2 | TGTGCCAGCAGCTTAGCCGCGGGAGTCACCTACGAGCAGTACTTC | CASSLAAGVTYEQYF
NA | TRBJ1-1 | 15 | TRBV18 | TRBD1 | TGTGCCAGCTCACGCGGACAGGACATGAACACTGAAGCTTTCTTT | CASSRGQDMNTEAFF
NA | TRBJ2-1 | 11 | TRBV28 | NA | TGTGCCAGCAGTTTGCAGGGTGAGCAGTTCTTC | CASSLQGEQFF
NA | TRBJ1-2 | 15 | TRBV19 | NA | TGTGCCAGTAGTATCGAGGAGGGGACCAACTATGGCTACACCTTC | CASSIEEGTNYGYTF
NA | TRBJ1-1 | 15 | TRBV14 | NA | TGTGCCAGCAGCCCTCACACAGGGCGAAACACTGAAGCTTTCTTT | CASSPHTGRNTEAFF
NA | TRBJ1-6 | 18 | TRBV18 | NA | TGTGCCAGCTCACAGTCTGCCGGAACGCGCACGCGACATTCACCCCTCCACTTT | CASSQSAGTRTRHSPLHF
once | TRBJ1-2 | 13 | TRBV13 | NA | TGTGCCAGCAGCGGGGCGCGGGATAGTGGCTACACCTTC | CASSGARDSGYTF
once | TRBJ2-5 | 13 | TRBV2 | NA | TGTGCCAGCAGAAGAGAGGTACAAGAGACCCAGTACTTC | CASRREVQETQYF
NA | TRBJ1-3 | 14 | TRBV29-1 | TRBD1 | TGCAGCGCTCGGGGACAGACCTCTGGAAACACCATATATTTT | CSARGQTSGNTIYF
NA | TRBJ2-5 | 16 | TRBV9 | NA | TGTGCCAGCAGCGTAGGGTCAGTGGGGGGACAAGAGACCCAGTACTTC | CASSVGSVGGQETQYF
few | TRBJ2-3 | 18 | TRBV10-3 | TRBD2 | TGTGCCATCAGTGAGCCGAGACTAGCGGGAGGGGGCACAGATACGCAGTATTTT | CAISEPRLAGGGTDTQYF
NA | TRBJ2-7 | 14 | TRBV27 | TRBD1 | TGTGCCAGCAGTGCACAGGGGGGAGCCTACGAGCAGTACTTC | CASSAQGGAYEQYF
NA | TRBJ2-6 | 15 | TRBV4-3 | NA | TGCGCCAGCAGCCAATTGGGCTCTGGGGCCAACGTCCTGACTTTC | CASSQLGSGANVLTF
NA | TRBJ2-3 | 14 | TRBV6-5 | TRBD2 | TGTGCCAGCAGGACCAGCGGGATACGGGATACGCAGTATTTT | CASRTSGIRDTQYF
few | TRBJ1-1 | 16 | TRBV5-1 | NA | TGCGCCAGCAGCTTGGGAGGAAGGACGGGGAACACTGAAGCTTTCTTT | CASSLGGRTGNTEAFF
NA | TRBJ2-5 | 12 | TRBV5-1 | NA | TGCGCCAGCAGCCCGGGTTTGGAGACCCAGTACTTC | CASSPGLETQYF
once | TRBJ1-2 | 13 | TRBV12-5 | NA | TGTGCTAGTGGTTTGACCGGGGTGGGTGGCTACACCTTC | CASGLTGVGGYTF
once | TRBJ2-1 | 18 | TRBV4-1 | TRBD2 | TGCGCCAGCAGCCAAGTAAGGACCGGGCTAGCGGGGGCCAATGAGCAGTTCTTC | CASSQVRTGLAGANEQFF
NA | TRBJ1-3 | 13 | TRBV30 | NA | TGTGCCTGGAGTGTACCAGGCCACAGCACCATATATTTT | CAWSVPGHSTIYF
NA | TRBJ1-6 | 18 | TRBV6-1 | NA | TGTGCCAGCAGTGTTTTTCGAACCGGGGCGGGTGGTAGTTCACCCCTCCACTTT | CASSVFRTGAGGSSPLHF
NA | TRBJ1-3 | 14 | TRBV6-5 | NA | TGTGCCAGCAGTCCAGGGATCTCTGGAAACACCATATATTTT | CASSPGISGNTIYF
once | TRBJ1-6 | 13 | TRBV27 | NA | TGTGCCAGCAGGTCGGACACATATTCACCCCTCCACTTT | CASRSDTYSPLHF
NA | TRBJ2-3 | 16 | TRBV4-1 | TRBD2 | TGCGCCAGCAGCTCAGCGGGGGGATTGGTCTCAGATACGCAGTATTTT | CASSSAGGLVSDTQYF
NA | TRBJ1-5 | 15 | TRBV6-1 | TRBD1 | TGTGCCAGCAGGCCGGGACAGGGAGGAAATCAGCCCCAGCATTTT | CASRPGQGGNQPQHF
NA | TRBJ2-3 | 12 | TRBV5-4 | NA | TGTGCCAATGGGGGTTCGACAGATACGCAGTATTTT | CANGGSTDTQYF
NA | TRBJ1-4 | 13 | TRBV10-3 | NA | TGTGCCATCAGTGAAAGGCCCAATGAAAAACTGTTTTTT | CAISERPNEKLFF
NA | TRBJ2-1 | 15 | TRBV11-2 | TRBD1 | TGTGCCAGCAGCCCGACCCGGACAGGCGGTAATGAGCAGTTCTTC | CASSPTRTGGNEQFF
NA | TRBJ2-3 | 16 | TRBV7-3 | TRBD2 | TGTGCCAGCAGCTTAAGAGCGGGAGGTCGCACAGATACGCAGTATTTT | CASSLRAGGRTDTQYF
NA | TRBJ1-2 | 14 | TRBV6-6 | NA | TGTGCCAGCAGTTACAAGGGGGAGAACTATGGCTACACCTTC | CASSYKGENYGYTF
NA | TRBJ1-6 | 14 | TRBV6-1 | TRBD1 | TGTGCCAGCTTATTGACAGGGCGGAATTCACCCCTCCACTTT | CASLLTGRNSPLHF
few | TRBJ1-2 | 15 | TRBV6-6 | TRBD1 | TGTGCCAGCAGTGGACGGGACAGGGCGGCCGGTGGCTACACCTTC | CASSGRDRAAGGYTF
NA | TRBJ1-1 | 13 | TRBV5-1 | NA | TGCGCCAGCAGAAACGTTTGGAGCACTGAAGCTTTCTTT | CASRNVWSTEAFF
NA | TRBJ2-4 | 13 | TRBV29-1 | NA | TGCAGCGTTGTTGGGCAAGCCAAAAACATTCAGTACTTC | CSVVGQAKNIQYF
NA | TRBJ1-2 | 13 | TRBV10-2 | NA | TGCGCCAGCAGAGATTCAGGGAGCTATGGCTACACCTTC | CASRDSGSYGYTF
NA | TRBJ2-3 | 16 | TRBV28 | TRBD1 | TGTGCCACCAGTGAACCGGGACAGGGGAGCACAGATACGCAGTATTTT | CATSEPGQGSTDTQYF
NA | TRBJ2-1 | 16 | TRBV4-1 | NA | TGCGCCAGCAGCCAAGCCTACGGGCCCTCCTTAAAGGAGCAGTTCTTC | CASSQAYGPSLKEQFF
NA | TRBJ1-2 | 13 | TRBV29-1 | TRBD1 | TGCAGCGTTGGGGGGACAGGGAACTATGGCTACACCTTC | CSVGGTGNYGYTF